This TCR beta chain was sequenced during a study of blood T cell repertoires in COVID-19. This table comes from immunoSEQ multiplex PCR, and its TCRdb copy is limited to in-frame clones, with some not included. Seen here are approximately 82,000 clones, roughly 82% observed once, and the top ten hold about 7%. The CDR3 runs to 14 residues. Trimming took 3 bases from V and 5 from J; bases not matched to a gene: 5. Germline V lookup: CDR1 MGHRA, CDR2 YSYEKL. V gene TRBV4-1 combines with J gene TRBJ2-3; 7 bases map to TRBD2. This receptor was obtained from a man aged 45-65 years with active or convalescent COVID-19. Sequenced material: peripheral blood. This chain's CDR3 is CASSQGGVEDTQYF. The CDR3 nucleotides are TGCGCCAGCAGCCAGGGGGGGGTTGAAGATACGCAGTATTTT.